This T cell receptor beta chain appears in the sequencing data of a study of T cell repertoires in cytomegalovirus infection. This clonotype was counted ten times or more. TCRdb itself ran the reads through MiXCR, one entry per CDR3 protein. The sample records under 200,000 distinct CDR3 sequences, about a tenth being singletons. The CDR3 covers 17 residues. Trimming pared 3 bases from V and 0 bases from J, leaving 18 bases between. Sequencing was performed on PBMCs. This receptor was identified in a human donor in good health (CMV status not recorded). Some clones in this sample may be carry-over from other donors' samples. The rearrangement joins TRBV23-1 to TRBJ2-7, with D possibly matching TRBD1 (6 bases). TRBV23-1 is an ORF for which the function is uncertain. The CDR3 sequence is CASSHLGTFPNSYEQYF. In DNA, the CDR3 is TGCGCCAGCAGTCACCTCGGGACATTCCCCAACTCCTACGAGCAGTACTTC.